This T cell receptor beta chain was documented in a study of cytomegalovirus exposure and HLA in healthy donors. The overall study: About 77 million unique TCRs from HLA-typed donors made up an early data release. Among the approximately 400 donors who were genotyped, about 80% fell in the genetic ancestry cluster that is associated with self-reported Caucasian donors.

V was trimmed by 6 bases and J by 3 bases, leaving 11 bases between them. Germline V gene data show CDR1 as SNHLY and CDR2 as FYNNEI. The CDR3 extends over 13 amino acids. PCR primers comprised 60 Vbeta and 13 Jbeta primers. Some clones are missing from TCRdb's copy, which holds only in-frame ones; the method was immunoSEQ multiplex PCR. Among 160,000 or so clones listed, 60% to 80% were seen once. Note on this clone: Its matching antigen is unknown.

Study outcomes and limitations: More clonal expansion characterized HLA-associated TCR beta chains than equally common others in a later analysis.

This clonotype originated in a man aged 25 to 40 in good health and CMV-seropositive. The chain combines TRBV2 with TRBJ1-1; D is unclear. The sequencing sample was made of PBMCs. CDR3 DNA sequence: TGTGCCAGCAGACTCTGGGAGGACACTGAAGCTTTCTTT. Its translation is CASRLWEDTEAFF.